Below are 9 T cell receptor beta chains sequenced from a single sample in a study of T-cell reconstitution after alpha-beta-depleted transplantation in children. Preparation of the TCRbeta library used unique molecular identifiers. TCRdb independently ran MiXCR on the PCR reads; one entry per CDR3 protein. The data hold 440,000 or so distinct CDR3 sequences, with roughly 43% observed a single time. The source was PBMCs, collected before TCRalphabeta/CD19-depleted stem cell transplant. Receptors were obtained from a girl aged 2 to 9 with aplastic anemia, due to receive a stem cell transplant.

The chain uses TRBV2 and TRBJ2-4; D gene unclear. V was pared by 2 bases and J by 5 bases, with 22 bases between. The CDR3 has 18 amino acids. Germline V gives CDR1 SNHLY, CDR2 FYNNEI. The CDR3 reads CASSEPGSLIGRENIQYF. CDR3 nucleotides: TGTGCCAGCAGTGAACCAGGCTCCCTGATTGGACGGGAAAACATTCAGTACTTC.

The V gene is TRBV20-1, the J gene TRBJ2-7, with D tentatively TRBD1 (6 bases). The CDR3 sequence is 14 residues long. V dropped 6 bases and J dropped 4 bases, with 19 bases sitting between them. Germline loops: CDR1 DFQATT, CDR2 SNEGSKA (reference sequence). CDR3 coding DNA: TGCAGTGCCCTCCAGACAGGCCTCCAGTACGAGCAGTACTTC. The encoded protein is CSALQTGLQYEQYF.

This clonotype was recorded many times. The V call is TRBV6-2 or TRBV6-3, the J call TRBJ2-7, with D possibly being TRBD2 (6 bases). The germline V gene encodes CDR1 MNHEY and CDR2 SVGEGT. The CDR3 length is 12 residues. V was trimmed by 6 bases and J by 6 bases, leaving 12 bases between them. The CDR3 sequence is CASSPPGAEQYF. The CDR3 coding sequence is TGTGCCAGCAGCCCGCCGGGAGCCGAGCAGTACTTC.

The chain joins TRBV20-1 to TRBJ2-1; tentative D call: TRBD2 (6 bases). Looked up from germline, CDR1 is DFQATT and CDR2 is SNEGSKA (reference sequence). Deletions cut 0 bases from V and 4 bases from J, with 16 bases between. The CDR3 consists of 16 residues. The CDR3 region is CSARDVSGVEYNEQFF. The CDR3 DNA reads TGCAGTGCTAGAGACGTATCGGGAGTAGAATACAATGAGCAGTTCTTC.

There are many counts of this clonotype. The genes are TRBV9 and TRBJ1-5; a weak D match, TRBD1 (5 bases). CDR3 length equals 17 residues. Trimming removed 4 bases from V and 4 bases from J, with 21 bases in between. The germline V gene encodes CDR1 SGDLS and CDR2 YYNGEE. CDR3 sequence: CASSPRWPQGANQPQHF. The DNA of the CDR3 is TGTGCCAGCAGCCCCCGGTGGCCCCAAGGGGCAAATCAGCCCCAGCATTTT.

This clonotype was counted ten times or more. The chain links TRBV7-8 to TRBJ2-3; no clear D. Germline-derived CDR1 and CDR2 are SGHVS and FQNEAQ. V lost 3 bases and J 0 bases, leaving 16 bases between the germline ends. CDR3 length: 17 residues. CDR3 sequence: CASSFREIALSTDTQYF. DNA for the CDR3: TGTGCCAGCAGCTTCCGCGAGATAGCCCTTAGCACAGATACGCAGTATTTT.

This clonotype was seen a handful of times. The chain combines TRBV9 with TRBJ2-1; 8 nucleotides match TRBD2. Trimming removed 4 bases from V and 3 bases from J; junction bases left unmatched: 3. Germline CDR1 SGDLS, CDR2 YYNGEE. The CDR3 runs to 14 residues. The CDR3, as DNA: TGTGCCAGCAGCCGACTAGCGTTCTACAATGAGCAGTTCTTC. This gives the protein CASSRLAFYNEQFF. The whole variable domain, filled in from reference TRBV9 and TRBJ2-1, reads DSGVTQTPKHLITATGQRVTLRCSPRSGDLSVYWYQQSLDQGLQFLIQYYNGEERAKGNILERFSAQQFPDLHSELNLSSLELGDSALYFCASSRLAFYNEQFFGPGTRLTVL.

This clonotype was counted a few times. The chain is built from TRBV20-1 and TRBJ2-3; tentative D call: TRBD1 (5 bases). Looked up from germline, CDR1 is DFQATT and CDR2 is SNEGSKA (reference sequence). V was clipped by 4 bases and J by 0 bases, with 14 bases between them. This CDR3 region has 15 residues. The CDR3 sequence is CSANVFRGSTDTQYF. In nucleotides, the CDR3 is TGCAGTGCTAATGTCTTTAGGGGTAGCACAGATACGCAGTATTTT.

This clonotype was recorded a few times. The chain recombines TRBV7-9 with TRBJ2-7; a possible D gene is TRBD2 (6 bases). This CDR3 spans 14 amino acids. Germline CDR1 SEHNR, CDR2 FQNEAQ (reference sequence). V lost 5 bases and J lost 2, with 13 bases in between. CDR3 amino acids: CASSQSGTAYEQYF. The CDR3 DNA sequence: TGTGCCAGCAGCCAATCCGGGACTGCCTACGAGCAGTACTTC. The full variable domain, with the rest looked up from reference TRBV7-9 and TRBJ2-7, is DTGVSQNPRHKITKRGQNVTFRCDPISEHNRLYWYRQTLGQGPEFLTYFQNEAQLEKSRLLSDRFSAERPKGSFSTLEIQRTEQGDSAMYLCASSQSGTAYEQYFGPGTRLTVT.